The 22 T cell receptor beta chains below were found in one sample sequenced in a study of Tregs in tolerant kidney transplant recipients. Using immunoSEQ multiplex PCR, the repertoire was profiled, and TCRdb retains in-frame clones only, with some absent. The repertoire includes 60,000 to 95,000 clones, nearly 98% of them detected once, and approximately 0.56% sits in the top ten. Specimen: CD4+ T cells from blood, collected before the transplant. Receptor source: a human donor who received a combined kidney and bone marrow transplant.

This chain joins TRBV7-3 and TRBJ2-2, with 7 positions matching TRBD2. V gave up 5 bases and J gave up 8 bases; unmatched junction bases: 5. This CDR3 contains 13 residues. Looked up from germline, CDR1 is SGHTA and CDR2 is FQGTGA. The CDR3 protein is CASSPGRAGELFF. The CDR3 nucleotides are TGTGCCAGCAGCCCTGGGAGGGCTGGGGAGCTGTTTTTT.

V is TRBV4-1 and J is TRBJ1-5, with D perhaps TRBD1 (6 bases). The CDR3 covers 16 residues. V was cut by 1 base and J by 3 bases, with 13 bases left in between. From germline, CDR1 is MGHRA and CDR2 YSYEKL. The DNA of the CDR3 is TGCGCCAGCAGCCAAGGAGAGACAGGTTACAATCAGCCCCAGCATTTT. It is translated as CASSQGETGYNQPQHF.

This chain links TRBV11-3 with TRBJ2-6, with D possibly being TRBD2 (5 bases). The CDR3 covers 14 residues. V dropped 0 bases and J dropped 11 bases, with 11 bases sitting between them. Germline CDR1 and CDR2: SGHNT and YENEEA. The CDR3 sequence is CASSLDPGSHVLTF. The CDR3 nucleotides are TGTGCCAGCAGCTTAGACCCGGGGTCCCACGTCCTGACTTTC. The entire variable domain, with the rest obtained from reference TRBV11-3 and TRBJ2-6, is as follows: EAGVVQSPRYKIIEKKQPVAFWCNPISGHNTLYWYLQNLGQGPELLIRYENEEAVDDSQLPKDRFSAERLKGVDSTLKIQPAELGDSAVYLCASSLDPGSHVLTFGAGSRLTVL.

Concerning this clone: One end of the junction varies from germline; a read error may be responsible. Other nucleotide sequences in the sample specify the same CDR3. The chain uses TRBV27 and TRBJ2-7; maybe TRBD2 (6 bases). CDR1 is MNHEY, CDR2 SMNVEV, per germline (reference sequence). The CDR3 covers 17 residues. The CDR3 loop reads CASSLSPSAGLSYEQYF. CDR3 sequence (DNA): TGTGCCAGCAGTTTATCGCCGTCGGCGGGACTGTCCTACGAACAGTACTTC.

The chain couples TRBV7-2 to TRBJ2-7; TRBD2 agrees at 8 bases. The CDR3 contains 15 residues. V shed 3 bases, J shed 4 bases, and the junction held 8 bases outside the gene matches. From germline, CDR1 is SGHTA and CDR2 FQGNSA. CDR3 region: CASSFNRGGQYEQYF. CDR3 in DNA: TGTGCCAGCAGCTTCAATCGGGGGGGCCAGTACGAGCAGTACTTC.

The gene calls are TRBV12-5 and TRBJ2-3, with 7 bases aligning to TRBD2. J was trimmed by 0 bases and V by 3 bases; bases with no gene match: 9. The CDR3 extends over 17 amino acids. From germline, CDR1 is LGHNT and CDR2 FRNRAP. CDR3 in amino acids: CASGFAGDTASTDTQYF. The CDR3 DNA sequence: TGTGCTAGTGGTTTTGCGGGGGATACTGCTAGCACAGATACGCAGTATTTT.

The chain couples TRBV9 to TRBJ2-7; no firm D call. The CDR3 spans 15 residues. Trimming removed 3 bases from V and 1 base from J, with 14 bases in between. In germline, CDR1 is SGDLS, CDR2 YYNGEE. This CDR3 reads CASSALPTGSYEQYF. As DNA, the CDR3 is TGTGCCAGCAGCGCCCTACCGACGGGTTCCTACGAGCAGTACTTC.

The gene calls are TRBV5-1 and TRBJ2-6; 12 nucleotides match TRBD1. This CDR3 has 19 residues. The V gene end was trimmed by 1 base and the J gene end by 5 bases; junction bases not matched to a gene: 10. Germline V gene lookup returns CDR1 SGHRS and CDR2 YFSETQ. The CDR3, as DNA: TGCGCCAGCAGCTTGTCGGGACAGGGGGCGTTATGGAGGGCCAACGTCCTGACTTTC. The encoded protein is CASSLSGQGALWRANVLTF.

The V gene is TRBV7-3, the J gene TRBJ2-3, with TRBD1 matching 10 bases. V lost 5 bases, J lost 5 bases, and 7 bases stayed unmatched. The CDR3 length is 15 residues. Germline CDR1 and CDR2: SGHTA and FQGTGA. The CDR3 DNA reads TGTGCCAGCAGCCAGTCCGGGACAGGGGTAGATACGCAGTATTTT. It translates to CASSQSGTGVDTQYF.

This rearrangement joins TRBV15 to TRBJ1-4; D might be TRBD1 (6 bases). Deletions cut 1 base from V and 5 bases from J, with 17 bases between. The germline V gene encodes CDR1 LNHNV and CDR2 YYDKDF (reference sequence). This CDR3 comprises 17 residues. The DNA of the CDR3 is TGTGCCACCAGCAGAGTTACAGGGATAGGAGAAAATGAAAAACTGTTTTTT. Protein product: CATSRVTGIGENEKLFF.

The chain carries TRBV11-2 and TRBJ2-7; a possible D gene is TRBD1 (6 bases). The germline CDR1 and CDR2 sequences are SGHAT and FQNNGV. The CDR3 covers 16 residues. Trimming shortened V by 5 bases and J by 0 bases, and 17 bases separated the two germline ends. As DNA, the CDR3 is TGTGCCAGCAGCCAAGTTGGGGACACCCTCTCCTACGAGCAGTACTTC. This gives the protein CASSQVGDTLSYEQYF.

The chain combines TRBV28 with TRBJ1-5, with D possibly TRBD1 on 5 matching bases. The CDR3 runs to 15 residues. The germline V gene has CDR1 MDHEN and CDR2 SYDVKM. V was shortened by 1 base and J by 7 bases, with 14 bases between the two germline ends. Written as DNA, the CDR3 is TGTGCCAGCAGTTTATTAAGGGGCCCGATCCAGCCCCAGCATTTT. Translated: CASSLLRGPIQPQHF.

The chain links TRBV19 to TRBJ2-2, with 11 bases matching TRBD2. J was trimmed by 5 bases and V by 2 bases; bases with no gene match: 4. The germline V gene encodes CDR1 LNHDA and CDR2 SQIVND (reference sequence). The CDR3 loop spans 16 amino acids. The CDR3 nucleotides are TGTGCCAGTAGTATAATAGGGACTAGCGGTACCGGGGAGCTGTTTTTT. Protein product: CASSIIGTSGTGELFF.

V is TRBV7-7 and J is TRBJ2-1; D gene unclear. Germline CDR1 is SSHAT and CDR2 is FNYEAQ (reference sequence). Trimming pared 3 bases from V and 0 bases from J, leaving 6 bases between. The CDR3 is made up of 14 amino acids. DNA of the CDR3: TGTGCCAGCAGCTTGTCAGGCTCCTACAATGAGCAGTTCTTC. Translated, it gives CASSLSGSYNEQFF.

The rearrangement uses TRBV20-1 and TRBJ2-1; no definite D call. This CDR3 has 11 residues. Trimming removed 2 bases at V and 6 bases at J, with 5 bases between. Germline V gene data show CDR1 as DFQATT and CDR2 as SNEGSKA (reference sequence). The CDR3 is CSARNGNEQFF. CDR3 DNA sequence: TGCAGTGCTAGAAACGGCAATGAGCAGTTCTTC.

The V gene is TRBV7-9, the J gene TRBJ2-5; 9 bases line up with TRBD1. The CDR3 is 15 amino acids. V shed 4 bases and J 2 bases; nucleotides not matched to a gene: 5. CDR1 is SEHNR and CDR2 is FQNEAQ in the germline V gene (reference sequence). The CDR3 DNA sequence: TGTGCCAGCAGCTCTATTGGGACAGGGCAAGAGACCCAGTACTTC. It encodes CASSSIGTGQETQYF. The complete variable domain, with remaining parts taken from reference TRBV7-9 and TRBJ2-5, reads DTGVSQNPRHKITKRGQNVTFRCDPISEHNRLYWYRQTLGQGPEFLTYFQNEAQLEKSRLLSDRFSAERPKGSFSTLEIQRTEQGDSAMYLCASSSIGTGQETQYFGPGTRLLVL.

Here the CDR3 DNA reads TGTGCCAGCAGCCAAGAATCGGTAAACAGAGCCTTGAGCTATGGCTACACCTTC. The encoded protein is CASSQESVNRALSYGYTF. J is TRBJ1-2 and V is TRBV14; no firm D call. The CDR3 is made up of 18 amino acids. Germline V lookup: CDR1 SGHDN, CDR2 FVKESK. V lost 0 bases and J lost 4, with 21 bases in between. The full variable domain, its missing parts supplied by reference TRBV14 and TRBJ1-2, is EAGVTQFPSHSVIEKGQTVTLRCDPISGHDNLYWYRRVMGKEIKFLLHFVKESKQDESGMPNNRFLAERTGGTYSTLKVQPAELEDSGVYFCASSQESVNRALSYGYTFGSGTRLTVV.

The rearrangement links TRBV30 to TRBJ1-2; 9 bases agree with TRBD1. Germline V gene data show CDR1 as GTSNPN and CDR2 as SVGIG (reference sequence). The CDR3 is 13 residues long. J lost 6 bases, V lost 1 base, and 3 bases had no gene match. CDR3 bases: TGTGCCTGGAGTGCCGGGACAGGGAATGGCTACACCTTC. It codes for CAWSAGTGNGYTF.

This chain links TRBV27 with TRBJ2-1, with 7 bases lining up with TRBD2. Germline CDR1 MNHEY, CDR2 SMNVEV (reference sequence). The CDR3 length is 16 residues. J gave up 9 bases and V 7 bases, and 18 bases lay outside the gene matches. CDR3: CASTNTGGRAFGEQFF. The CDR3 DNA is TGTGCCAGCACTAATACCGGGGGGAGGGCCTTTGGTGAGCAGTTCTTC.

This clone was found once. The V call is TRBV9, the J call TRBJ1-3; perhaps TRBD1 as D (5 bases). Trimming took off 0 bases at V and 2 bases at J, with 12 bases between the two ends. The CDR3 has 16 residues. Per germline, CDR1 SGDLS and CDR2 YYNGEE. In DNA form, the CDR3 reads TGTGCCAGCAGCGTAGCCCACGGGGGAGCTGGAAACACCATATATTTT. Translated: CASSVAHGGAGNTIYF.

The CDR3 spells CATSRQPGIYYGYTF. CDR3 DNA sequence: TGTGCCACCAGCAGACAGCCAGGGATCTACTATGGCTACACCTTC. V usage is TRBV15 and J usage is TRBJ1-2; a weak D match, TRBD1 (5 bases). Trimming took off 2 bases at V and 3 bases at J, with 13 bases between the two ends. Germline V gene data show CDR1 as LNHNV and CDR2 as YYDKDF (reference sequence). The CDR3 has 15 amino acids.

This rearrangement joins TRBV19 to TRBJ2-1, with 10 bases aligning to TRBD1. Germline loops: CDR1 LNHDA, CDR2 SQIVND (reference sequence). The CDR3 has 17 amino acids. V shed 3 bases and J 8 bases; nucleotides not matched to a gene: 13. The CDR3 protein is CASSILTTGGLGDEQFF. The CDR3 DNA reads TGTGCCAGTAGTATTCTAACGACAGGGGGCTTAGGCGATGAGCAGTTCTTC.